This T cell receptor beta chain was recorded in a study of monozygotic twins with inflammatory bowel disease. Points from the study as a whole: Limited statistical power may explain no repertoire similarity difference between concordant and discordant twins. IBD patients had lower TCRbeta diversity (inverse Simpson) than healthy co-twins.

Of note for this clonotype: What it binds is unknown.

From germline, CDR1 is SGDLS and CDR2 YYNGEE. This CDR3 comprises 14 residues. Isolation of total RNA was performed on whole blood, with no prior T cell sorting. The authors made each sample's cDNA in eight separate reactions. TCRdb re-called the 5' RACE reads, yielding one record per CDR3 amino acid sequence without DNA. The sample table sets out about 300,000 distinct CDR3 sequences. This sequence was found in a human donor with ulcerative colitis or Crohn's disease, or a healthy co-twin of an affected twin (not recorded which). The J gene is TRBJ2-7, the V gene TRBV9; absent DNA, TCRdb's TRBD1 call cannot be checked. The sequencing input was blood. The CDR3 region is CASSVGTGTYEQYF.